This TCR beta chain was obtained from a study of blood T cells in healthy people across ages. Germline CDR1 and CDR2: LNHNV and YYDKDF (reference sequence). Deletions cut 5 bases from V and 0 bases from J, with 12 bases between. The CDR3 length is 15 residues. PCR was performed a second time for about 7 to 11 cycles using a sample-barcoded 5' primer and a J-beta primer mix. TCRdb re-derived calls from the 5' RACE reads in MiXCR, one entry per CDR3 protein. The table includes 780,000 or so distinct CDR3 sequences, about 25% detected once. Another study also made use of these data, one on T cells of mothers and their children. From that report: Each 15 ul cDNA reaction used about 1.5 ug RNA; all RNA was used.

The TCR originated in a boy between 10 and 17 years old in good health. The chain has TRBV15 and TRBJ2-3; tentatively, D is TRBD1 (6 bases). Sequencing was done on a sample of blood. CDR3 region: CATSVEQGSTDTQYF. Here the CDR3 DNA reads TGTGCCACCAGCGTCGAACAGGGAAGCACAGATACGCAGTATTTT.